The 9 T cell receptor beta chains given below trace back to one sample, sequenced in a study of T cell repertoires in cytomegalovirus infection. These receptors are not linked to any known antigen. Using its own MiXCR run on the reads, TCRdb lists one record per CDR3 protein. This sample has 90,000 to 120,000 distinct CDR3 sequences, with under 45% found just once. The starting material was CD8+ T cells from cultured PBMCs, obtained from culture after CMV antigen stimulation. The receptor source for this set is a human donor in good health (CMV status not recorded). Some clones in this sample may be carry-over from other donors' samples.

Notes on this clonotype: One end of the junction does not line up with germline, which may come from a read error. The J gene is TRBJ2-1, the V gene TRBV6-1, with 9 nucleotides matching TRBD2. The V gene's germline CDR1 is MNHNS and CDR2 SASEGT. This CDR3 is built from 16 residues. CDR3: CASSEGLAGIYNELFF. The CDR3 coding sequence is TGTGCCAGCAGTGAAGGGCTAGCGGGGATCTACAATGAGCTGTTCTTC.

The rearrangement uses TRBV15 and TRBJ2-3; D remains unclear. With 8 bases removed from V and 1 base from J, the gap between germline ends came to 13 bases. The CDR3 totals 14 residues. Germline V gene lookup returns CDR1 LNHNV and CDR2 YYDKDF (reference sequence). CDR3 region: CATWGSGGTDTQYF. CDR3 nucleotides: TGTGCCACCTGGGGTAGTGGGGGCACAGATACGCAGTATTTT.

The V call is TRBV11-3, the J call TRBJ2-3; D is unclear. V was clipped by 10 bases and J by 9 bases, with 17 bases between them. CDR3 length: 12 amino acids. Germline CDR1 is SGHNT and CDR2 is YENEEA. The CDR3: CATKDRRPTQYF. The CDR3 DNA sequence: TGTGCCACGAAGGACCGCCGGCCGACGCAGTATTTT.

This clonotype is medium-sized in the sample. CDR3 bases: TGTGCCAGCAGCTTAGGGGGGACTAGCGGGGAGACCCAGTACTTC. It translates to CASSLGGTSGETQYF. The rearrangement uses TRBV7-8 and TRBJ2-5; 12 bases match TRBD2. The CDR3 runs 15 residues. Germline CDR1 SGHVS, CDR2 FQNEAQ. V shed 1 base, J shed 5 bases, and the junction held 2 bases outside the gene matches.

This clonotype was counted many times. This rearrangement joins TRBV7-8 to TRBJ1-1, with D possibly being TRBD1 (5 bases). Between the trimmed V and J ends, which lost 0 bases and 1 base, there was a span of 12 bases. CDR1 and CDR2 from the germline V gene are SGHVS and FQNEAQ. This CDR3 has 16 amino acids. For the CDR3, the DNA is TGTGCCAGCAGCTTAGCCTCGAGGGGAGGGAACACTGAAGCTTTCTTT. Its protein product is CASSLASRGGNTEAFF.

This clonotype was detected only a few times. CDR3 nucleotide sequence: TGTGCCAGCAGTCCCGAAGGCGTTTCCGCTGAGCAGTTCTTC. Residues: CASSPEGVSAEQFF. V usage is TRBV12-3 or TRBV12-4 and J usage is TRBJ2-1; the D is unclear. There are 14 residues in the CDR3. With 5 bases removed from V and 9 bases from J, the gap between germline ends came to 17 bases.

This clonotype showed up just a few times. The gene calls are TRBV10-3 and TRBJ2-7; perhaps TRBD1 as D (5 bases). Germline V gives CDR1 ENHRY, CDR2 SYGVKD. V gave up 11 bases and J gave up 2 bases, with 19 bases separating them. This CDR3 has 14 residues. DNA for the CDR3: TGTGCCGCCTCTATGGGGATAGGGGCCTACGAGCAGTACTTC. Translation: CAASMGIGAYEQYF.

This clonotype was seen a handful of times. V usage is TRBV5-6 and J usage is TRBJ1-5; 9 positions agree with TRBD1. Germline-derived CDR1 and CDR2 are SGHDT and YYEEEE. The CDR3 runs 16 residues. V trimming: 3 bases; J trimming: 7 bases; junction bases outside the gene matches: 11. For the CDR3, the DNA is TGTGCCAGCAGCTCTCAACCCGGGACAGGGAAGCAGCCCCAGCATTTT. Encoded protein: CASSSQPGTGKQPQHF.

This clonotype was recorded at least ten times. This chain uses TRBV12-5 with TRBJ1-2, with 12 bases lining up with TRBD1. Germline CDR1 is LGHNT and CDR2 is FRNRAP. This CDR3 is built from 14 residues. V gave up 6 bases and J gave up 5 bases; unmatched junction bases: 4. The CDR3, as DNA: TGTGCTAGTGGCCGGGACAGGGGGCCTTATGGCTACACCTTC. Amino acid sequence: CASGRDRGPYGYTF.